The next 10 T cell receptor beta chains were all read from a single sample in a study of cytomegalovirus exposure and HLA in healthy donors. Primers for the PCR totalled 60 Vbeta and 13 Jbeta. Method: immunoSEQ multiplex PCR; TCRdb's copy keeps in-frame clones and lacks some. There are around 140,000 clones in the sample; 72% occur only once, and about 3.9% lies in the top ten. The sample was PBMCs. These receptors all come from a man aged 50 to 60 in good health and CMV-seropositive.

The chain has TRBV5-1 and TRBJ1-5, with TRBD1 matching over 8 bases. Germline CDR1 reads SGHRS; CDR2 reads YFSETQ. V dropped 0 bases and J dropped 4; count of bases not matched to a gene: 3. This CDR3 has 15 amino acids. This CDR3 is CASSLDRGKNQPQHF. The CDR3 DNA reads TGCGCCAGCAGCTTGGACAGGGGGAAAAATCAGCCCCAGCATTTT. Looking up the rest from reference TRBV5-1 and TRBJ1-5 gives the full variable domain: KAGVTQTPRYLIKTRGQQVTLSCSPISGHRSVSWYQQTPGQGLQFLFEYFSETQRNKGNFPGRFSGRQFSNSRSEMNVSTLELGDSALYLCASSLDRGKNQPQHFGDGTRLSIL.

The rearrangement joins TRBV7-2 to TRBJ2-1; 8 bases map to TRBD2. This CDR3 comprises 15 residues. V shed 4 bases, J shed 5 bases, and the junction held 7 bases outside the gene matches. Germline loops: CDR1 SGHTA, CDR2 FQGNSA. CDR3 loop: CASSSPPGGNNEQFF. The CDR3 nucleotides are TGTGCCAGCAGCTCCCCCCCGGGGGGGAACAATGAGCAGTTCTTC. Drawing the rest from reference TRBV7-2 and TRBJ2-1, the complete variable domain is GAGVSQSPSNKVTEKGKDVELRCDPISGHTALYWYRQSLGQGLEFLIYFQGNSAPDKSGLPSDRFSAERTGGSVSTLTIQRTQQEDSAVYLCASSSPPGGNNEQFFGPGTRLTVL.

This sequence joins TRBV19 and TRBJ2-1; no definite D call. V lost 7 bases, J lost 0 bases, and 19 bases lay in between. Germline CDR1 reads LNHDA; CDR2 reads SQIVND (reference sequence). The CDR3 loop spans 17 amino acids. In nucleotides, the CDR3 is TGTGCCAGTACCAAATCTACAGAGCTCAGCTCCTACAATGAGCAGTTCTTC. Its translation is CASTKSTELSSYNEQFF. The full variable domain, in which reference TRBV19 and TRBJ2-1 provide the parts outside the CDR3, is DGGITQSPKYLFRKEGQNVTLSCEQNLNHDAMYWYRQDPGQGLRLIYYSQIVNDFQKGDIAEGYSVSREKKESFPLTVTSAQKNPTAFYLCASTKSTELSSYNEQFFGPGTRLTVL.

The J gene is TRBJ1-1, the V gene TRBV15, with a possible D match to TRBD1 (6 bases). Per germline, CDR1 LNHNV and CDR2 YYDKDF (reference sequence). V lost 0 bases and J 13 bases, leaving 24 bases between the germline ends. This CDR3 spans 16 amino acids. CDR3 sequence (DNA): TGTGCCACCAGCAGAGATCAAGGGGGAGGGGGGGCCCAGGATTTCTTT. Its translation: CATSRDQGGGGAQDFF.

The V call is TRBV5-1, the J call TRBJ1-2; the match to TRBD1 covers 8 bases. The CDR3 covers 14 residues. The germline V gene has CDR1 SGHRS and CDR2 YFSETQ. V shed 7 bases, J shed 4 bases, and the junction held 9 bases outside the gene matches. The CDR3 here is CASGPRGPGYGYTF. The CDR3 bases are TGCGCCAGCGGCCCCAGGGGGCCAGGCTATGGCTACACCTTC.

V usage is TRBV9 and J usage is TRBJ2-1; 7 bases line up with TRBD2. Germline V CDR1 and CDR2: SGDLS, YYNGEE. This CDR3 comprises 16 residues. With 3 bases clipped from V and 5 bases from J, the junction kept 11 bases outside the gene matches. The CDR3 loop is CASSAGGRVSHNEQFF. The CDR3 nucleotides are TGTGCCAGCAGCGCCGGGGGGAGGGTTAGTCACAATGAGCAGTTCTTC.

The chain uses TRBV19 and TRBJ1-5; TRBD1 might be the D (5 bases). V dropped 4 bases and J dropped 3 bases, with 7 bases sitting between them. The CDR3 length is 13 residues. CDR1 is LNHDA and CDR2 is SQIVND in the germline V gene (reference sequence). The CDR3 is CASSTQVNQPQHF. CDR3 sequence (DNA): TGTGCCAGTAGTACACAGGTCAATCAGCCCCAGCATTTT.

The rearrangement links TRBV29-1 to TRBJ2-3, with 7 bases fitting TRBD2. The V and J ends lost 3 bases and 1 base, in that order; junction bases with no gene match: 13. The germline gives CDR1 SQVTM, CDR2 ANQGSEA. The CDR3 is 17 amino acids. The CDR3 coding sequence is TGCAGCGTTGATCGGGTATGGGGGAGGGGTGGCACAGATACGCAGTATTTT. This gives the protein CSVDRVWGRGGTDTQYF.

J is TRBJ1-1 and V is TRBV2; D ambiguous. The V and J ends lost 6 bases and 1 base respectively, with 15 bases between them. In germline, CDR1 is SNHLY, CDR2 FYNNEI. This CDR3 has 15 amino acids. The CDR3 DNA follows: TGTGCCAGCAGAATTGATAACGGAGGGAACACTGAAGCTTTCTTT. It is translated as CASRIDNGGNTEAFF.

The sample holds a few counts of this clone. The chain links TRBV11-2 to TRBJ2-7; 9 positions match TRBD2. The germline CDR1 and CDR2 sequences are SGHAT and FQNNGV. The CDR3 spans 17 residues. V shed 3 bases and J 2 bases; nucleotides not matched to a gene: 11. The CDR3 DNA sequence: TGTGCCAGCAGCTTTTCGGTTGGCGGCGGGAGGGCCTACGAGCAGTACTTC. Amino acid sequence: CASSFSVGGGRAYEQYF.